The TCR beta chain under discussion was sequenced for a study of blood T cell repertoires in COVID-19. Per the germline V gene, CDR1 is LNHDA and CDR2 is SQIVND (reference sequence). The CDR3 covers 16 residues. With 5 bases clipped from V and 4 bases from J, the junction kept 7 bases outside the gene matches. Generated by immunoSEQ multiplex PCR, the TCRdb table keeps only in-frame clones and is missing some. This sample has approximately 40,000 clones, with about four fifths found just once. This sequence joins TRBV19 and TRBJ2-3; the match to TRBD1 covers 12 bases. Sequenced: peripheral blood. The receptor was derived from a man older than 75 with active or convalescent COVID-19. The CDR3 loop reads CASSPGDRGHADTQYF. CDR3 coding DNA: TGTGCCAGTAGTCCAGGGGACAGGGGGCACGCAGATACGCAGTATTTT.